This record covers a single TCR beta chain. Only in-frame clones appear in the TCRdb table, and some are missing; sequencing was by immunoSEQ multiplex PCR. The sample lists 77,000 or so clones, around nine tenths occurring once. Trimming left V 4 bases short and J 5 bases short, with 17 bases between. The germline CDR1 and CDR2 sequences are LNHDA and SQIVND (reference sequence). The CDR3 is 15 residues long. This sample was included in a study of OX40 agonist ivuxolimab in advanced cancers. The V gene is TRBV19, the J gene TRBJ1-1; TRBD1 is a possible D gene (6 bases). This clonotype was sampled from an adult with an advanced solid tumor such as melanoma, head and neck, liver or kidney cancer. This specimen consisted of CD4+ or CD8+ T cells sorted from blood, obtained in a trial of the OX40 agonist ivuxolimab. The CDR3 region is CASSTFSGGRTEAFF. The CDR3 region has the DNA TGTGCCAGTAGTACCTTTTCTGGGGGGCGAACTGAAGCTTTCTTT.